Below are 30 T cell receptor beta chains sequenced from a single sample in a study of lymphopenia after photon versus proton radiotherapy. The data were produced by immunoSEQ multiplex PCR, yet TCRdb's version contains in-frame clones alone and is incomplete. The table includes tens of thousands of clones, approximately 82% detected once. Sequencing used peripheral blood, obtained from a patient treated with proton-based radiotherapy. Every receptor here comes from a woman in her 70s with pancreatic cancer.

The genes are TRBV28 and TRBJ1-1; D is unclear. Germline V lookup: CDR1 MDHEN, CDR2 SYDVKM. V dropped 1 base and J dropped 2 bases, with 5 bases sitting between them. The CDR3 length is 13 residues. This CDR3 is CASSLLGNTEAFF. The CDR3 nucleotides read TGTGCCAGCAGTTTATTAGGTAACACTGAAGCTTTCTTT.

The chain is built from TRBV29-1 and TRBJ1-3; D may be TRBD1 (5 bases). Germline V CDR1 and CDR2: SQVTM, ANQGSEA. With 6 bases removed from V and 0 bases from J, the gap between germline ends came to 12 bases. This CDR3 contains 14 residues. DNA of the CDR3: TGCAGCGTGTCCCCGGGGGTCTCTGGAAACACCATATATTTT. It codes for CSVSPGVSGNTIYF. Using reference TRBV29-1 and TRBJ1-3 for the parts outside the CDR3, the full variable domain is SAVISQKPSRDICQRGTSLTIQCQVDSQVTMMFWYRQQPGQSLTLIATANQGSEATYESGFVIDKFPISRPNLTFSTLTVSNMSPEDSSIYLCSVSPGVSGNTIYFGEGSWLTVV.

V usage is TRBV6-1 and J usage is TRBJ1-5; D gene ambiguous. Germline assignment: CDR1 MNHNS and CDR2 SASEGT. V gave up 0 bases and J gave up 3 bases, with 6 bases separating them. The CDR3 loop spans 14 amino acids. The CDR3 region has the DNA TGTGCCAGCAGTGAAGCTTTTCACAATCAGCCCCAGCATTTT. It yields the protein CASSEAFHNQPQHF.

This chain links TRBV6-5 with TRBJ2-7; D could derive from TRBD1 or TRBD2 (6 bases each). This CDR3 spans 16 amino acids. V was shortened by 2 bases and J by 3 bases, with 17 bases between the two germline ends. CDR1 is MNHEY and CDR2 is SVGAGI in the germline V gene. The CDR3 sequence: CASSYRGTTGYYEQYF. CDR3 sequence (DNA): TGTGCCAGCAGTTACCGCGGGACAACCGGCTACTACGAGCAGTACTTC.

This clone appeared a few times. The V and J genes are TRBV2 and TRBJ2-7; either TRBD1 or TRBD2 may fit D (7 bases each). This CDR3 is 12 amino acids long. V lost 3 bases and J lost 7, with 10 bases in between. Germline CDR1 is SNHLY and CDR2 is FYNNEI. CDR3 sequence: CASSDRGGEQYF. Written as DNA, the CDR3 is TGTGCCAGCAGTGACAGGGGGGGTGAGCAGTACTTC.

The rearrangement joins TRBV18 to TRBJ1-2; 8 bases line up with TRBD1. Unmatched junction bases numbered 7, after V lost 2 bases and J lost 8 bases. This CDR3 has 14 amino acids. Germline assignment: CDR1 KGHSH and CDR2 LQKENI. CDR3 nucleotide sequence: TGTGCCAGCTCACCAGCAATACAGGGGGACGGCTACACCTTC. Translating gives CASSPAIQGDGYTF.

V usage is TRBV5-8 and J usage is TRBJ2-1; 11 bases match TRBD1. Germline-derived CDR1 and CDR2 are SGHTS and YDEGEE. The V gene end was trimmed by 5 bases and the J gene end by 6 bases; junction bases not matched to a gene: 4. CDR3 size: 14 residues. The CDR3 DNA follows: TGTGCCAGCAGTGGGGACAGGGGGACCAATGAGCAGTTCTTC. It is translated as CASSGDRGTNEQFF.

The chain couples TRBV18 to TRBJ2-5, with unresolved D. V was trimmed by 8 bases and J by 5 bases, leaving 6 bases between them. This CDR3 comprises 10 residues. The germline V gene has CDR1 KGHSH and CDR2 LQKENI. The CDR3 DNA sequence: TGTGCCAGCCGAGAGGAGACCCAGTACTTC. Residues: CASREETQYF.

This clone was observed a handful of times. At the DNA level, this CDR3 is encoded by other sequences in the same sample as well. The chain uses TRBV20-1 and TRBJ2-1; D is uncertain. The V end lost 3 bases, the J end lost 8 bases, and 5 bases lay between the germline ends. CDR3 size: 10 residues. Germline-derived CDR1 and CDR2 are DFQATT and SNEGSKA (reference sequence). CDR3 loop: CSASDHEQFF. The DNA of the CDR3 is TGCAGTGCTAGTGACCATGAGCAGTTCTTC.

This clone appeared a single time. The CDR3 is CASSLSGQGSQPQHF. Here the CDR3 DNA reads TGTGCCAGCAGTTTATCGGGACAGGGAAGCCAGCCCCAGCATTTT. The chain joins TRBV27 to TRBJ1-5; 9 nucleotides agree with TRBD1. There are 15 residues in the CDR3. Trimming took 0 bases from V and 7 from J; bases not matched to a gene: 4. CDR1 and CDR2 from the germline V gene are MNHEY and SMNVEV (reference sequence).

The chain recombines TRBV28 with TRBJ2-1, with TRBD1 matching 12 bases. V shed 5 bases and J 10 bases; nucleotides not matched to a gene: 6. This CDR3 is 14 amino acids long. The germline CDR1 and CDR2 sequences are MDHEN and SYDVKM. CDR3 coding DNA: TGTGCCAGCAGTGGGACAGGGGGCATTAGGGAGCAGTTCTTC. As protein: CASSGTGGIREQFF.

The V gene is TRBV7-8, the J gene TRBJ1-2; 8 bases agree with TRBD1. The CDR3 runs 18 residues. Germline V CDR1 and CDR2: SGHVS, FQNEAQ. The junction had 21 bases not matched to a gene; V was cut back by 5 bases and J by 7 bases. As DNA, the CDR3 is TGTGCCAGCAGCCTTGGACAGGGAGACCAAGTAGTCGTCTCTGGCTACACCTTC. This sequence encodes CASSLGQGDQVVVSGYTF.

CDR3 bases: TGTGCCAGCAGCCCGGACAGGGACGGTTACGAGCAGTACTTC. Translated: CASSPDRDGYEQYF. This rearrangement joins TRBV6-5 to TRBJ2-7, with 8 bases that match TRBD1. CDR3 length: 14 residues. Germline V gene sequence: CDR1 MNHEY, CDR2 SVGAGI. With V trimmed by 6 bases and J by 4 bases, 8 bases remained unmatched.

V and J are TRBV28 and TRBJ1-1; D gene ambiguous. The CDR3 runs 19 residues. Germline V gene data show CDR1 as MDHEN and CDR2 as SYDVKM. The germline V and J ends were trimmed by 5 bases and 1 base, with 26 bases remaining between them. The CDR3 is CASSPSPHFLSTENTEAFF. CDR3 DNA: TGTGCCAGCAGTCCCTCGCCCCATTTCTTATCGACGGAGAACACTGAAGCTTTCTTT.

CDR3 sequence (DNA): TGTGCCAGCAGCCGACGGGCAACTAATGAAAAACTGTTTTTT. This translates into CASSRRATNEKLFF. The V call is TRBV7-9, the J call TRBJ1-4; no definite D call. Per germline, CDR1 SEHNR and CDR2 FQNEAQ (reference sequence). V lost 5 bases, J lost 0 bases, and 7 bases lay in between. The CDR3 is 14 residues long. Variable domain in full (rest from reference TRBV7-9 and TRBJ1-4): DTGVSQNPRHKITKRGQNVTFRCDPISEHNRLYWYRQTLGQGPEFLTYFQNEAQLEKSRLLSDRFSAERPKGSFSTLEIQRTEQGDSAMYLCASSRRATNEKLFFGSGTQLSVL.

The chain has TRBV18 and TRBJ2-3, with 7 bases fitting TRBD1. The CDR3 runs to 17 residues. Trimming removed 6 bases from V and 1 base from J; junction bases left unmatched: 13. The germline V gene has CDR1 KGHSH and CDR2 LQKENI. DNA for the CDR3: TGTGCCAGCTCCAAATCAGACCCCGGGACAGGCACAGATACGCAGTATTTT. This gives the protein CASSKSDPGTGTDTQYF.

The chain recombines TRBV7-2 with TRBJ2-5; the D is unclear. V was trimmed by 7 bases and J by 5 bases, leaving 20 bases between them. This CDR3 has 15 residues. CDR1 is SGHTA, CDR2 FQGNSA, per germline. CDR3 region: CASMNPDRPGETQYF. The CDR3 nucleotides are TGTGCCAGCATGAACCCCGACCGACCTGGGGAGACCCAGTACTTC.

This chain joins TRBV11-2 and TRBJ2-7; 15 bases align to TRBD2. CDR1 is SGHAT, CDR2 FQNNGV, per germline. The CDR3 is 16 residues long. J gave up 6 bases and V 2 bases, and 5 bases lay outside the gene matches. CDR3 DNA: TGTGCCAGCAGCTTACGGACTAGCGGGAGGGCAGGCGAGCAGTACTTC. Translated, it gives CASSLRTSGRAGEQYF.

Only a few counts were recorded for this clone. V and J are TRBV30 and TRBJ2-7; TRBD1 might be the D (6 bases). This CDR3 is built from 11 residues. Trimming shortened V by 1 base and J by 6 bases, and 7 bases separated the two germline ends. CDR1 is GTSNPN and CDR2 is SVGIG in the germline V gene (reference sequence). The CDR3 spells CAWSGGGEQYF. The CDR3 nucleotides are TGTGCCTGGAGTGGAGGGGGCGAGCAGTACTTC.

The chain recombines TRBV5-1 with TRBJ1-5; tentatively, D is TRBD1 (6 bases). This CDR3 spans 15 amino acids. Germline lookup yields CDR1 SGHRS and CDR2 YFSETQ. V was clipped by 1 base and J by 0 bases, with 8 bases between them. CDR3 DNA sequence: TGCGCCAGCAGCTTGATGGGGGCTAGCAATCAGCCCCAGCATTTT. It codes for CASSLMGASNQPQHF. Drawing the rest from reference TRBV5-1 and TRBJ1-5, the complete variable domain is KAGVTQTPRYLIKTRGQQVTLSCSPISGHRSVSWYQQTPGQGLQFLFEYFSETQRNKGNFPGRFSGRQFSNSRSEMNVSTLELGDSALYLCASSLMGASNQPQHFGDGTRLSIL.

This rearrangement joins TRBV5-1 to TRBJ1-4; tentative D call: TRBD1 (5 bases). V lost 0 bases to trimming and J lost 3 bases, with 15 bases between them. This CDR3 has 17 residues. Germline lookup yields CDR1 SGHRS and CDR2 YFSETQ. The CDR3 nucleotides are TGCGCCAGCAGCTTGGCTCTTGTCGGGGGGTCTAATGAAAAACTGTTTTTT. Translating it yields CASSLALVGGSNEKLFF.

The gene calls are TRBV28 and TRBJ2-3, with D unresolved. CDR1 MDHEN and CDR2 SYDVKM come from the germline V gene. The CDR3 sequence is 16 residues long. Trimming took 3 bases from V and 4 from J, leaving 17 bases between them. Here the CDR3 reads CASSFIDTGDADTQYF. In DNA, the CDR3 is TGTGCCAGCAGTTTCATTGACACTGGCGACGCAGATACGCAGTATTTT.

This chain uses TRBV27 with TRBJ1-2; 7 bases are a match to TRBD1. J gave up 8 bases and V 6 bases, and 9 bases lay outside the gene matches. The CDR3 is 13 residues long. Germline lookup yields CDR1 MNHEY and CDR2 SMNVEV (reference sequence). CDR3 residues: CASRTTGVGGYTF. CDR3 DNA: TGTGCCAGCAGGACTACAGGGGTAGGCGGCTACACCTTC.

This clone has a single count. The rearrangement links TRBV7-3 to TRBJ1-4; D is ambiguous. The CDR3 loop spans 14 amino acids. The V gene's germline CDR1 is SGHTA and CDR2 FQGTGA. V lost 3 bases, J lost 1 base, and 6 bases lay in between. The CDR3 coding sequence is TGTGCCAGCAGCTTGGGAGGAACTAATGAAAAACTGTTTTTT. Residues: CASSLGGTNEKLFF.

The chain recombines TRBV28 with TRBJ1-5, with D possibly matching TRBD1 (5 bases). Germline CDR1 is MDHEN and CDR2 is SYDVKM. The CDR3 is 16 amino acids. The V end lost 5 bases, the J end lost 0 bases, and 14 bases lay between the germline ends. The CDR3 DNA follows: TGTGCCAGCAGTGGTCCGGGGGTTCTTAGCAATCAGCCCCAGCATTTT. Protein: CASSGPGVLSNQPQHF.

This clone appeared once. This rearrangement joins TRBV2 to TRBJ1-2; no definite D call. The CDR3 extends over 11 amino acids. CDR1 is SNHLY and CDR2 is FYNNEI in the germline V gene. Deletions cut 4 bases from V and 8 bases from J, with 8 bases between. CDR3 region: CASSAGSGYTF. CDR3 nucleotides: TGTGCCAGCAGTGCGGGGTCAGGCTACACCTTC.

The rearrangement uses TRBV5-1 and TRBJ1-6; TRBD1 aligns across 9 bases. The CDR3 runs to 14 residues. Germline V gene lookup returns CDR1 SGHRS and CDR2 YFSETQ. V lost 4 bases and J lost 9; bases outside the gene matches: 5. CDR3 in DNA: TGCGCCAGCAGCAGCGGACAGGGGACTTCACCCCTCCACTTT. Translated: CASSSGQGTSPLHF.

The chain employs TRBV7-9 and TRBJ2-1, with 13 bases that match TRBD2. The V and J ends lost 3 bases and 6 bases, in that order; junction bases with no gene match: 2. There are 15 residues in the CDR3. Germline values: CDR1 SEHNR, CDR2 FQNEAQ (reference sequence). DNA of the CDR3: TGTGCCAGCAGCTTTGGGACTAGCGGGGCCAATGAGCAGTTCTTC. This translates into CASSFGTSGANEQFF. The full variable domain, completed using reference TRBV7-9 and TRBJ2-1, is DTGVSQNPRHKITKRGQNVTFRCDPISEHNRLYWYRQTLGQGPEFLTYFQNEAQLEKSRLLSDRFSAERPKGSFSTLEIQRTEQGDSAMYLCASSFGTSGANEQFFGPGTRLTVL.

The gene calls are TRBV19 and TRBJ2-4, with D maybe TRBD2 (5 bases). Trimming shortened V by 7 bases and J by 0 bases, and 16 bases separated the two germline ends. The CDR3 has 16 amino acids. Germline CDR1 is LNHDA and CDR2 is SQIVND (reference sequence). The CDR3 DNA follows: TGTGCCAGTACCACAGAAGCCGGGGTAGCCAAAAACATTCAGTACTTC. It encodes CASTTEAGVAKNIQYF. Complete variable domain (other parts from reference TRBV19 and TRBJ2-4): DGGITQSPKYLFRKEGQNVTLSCEQNLNHDAMYWYRQDPGQGLRLIYYSQIVNDFQKGDIAEGYSVSREKKESFPLTVTSAQKNPTAFYLCASTTEAGVAKNIQYFGAGTRLSVL.

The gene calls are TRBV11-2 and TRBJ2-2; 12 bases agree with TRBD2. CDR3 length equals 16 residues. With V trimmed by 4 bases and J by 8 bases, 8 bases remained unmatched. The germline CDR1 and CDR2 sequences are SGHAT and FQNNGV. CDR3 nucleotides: TGTGCCAGCAGCTGGCGGACTAGCGGGGTTGGAGGGGAGCTGTTTTTT. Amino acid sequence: CASSWRTSGVGGELFF.